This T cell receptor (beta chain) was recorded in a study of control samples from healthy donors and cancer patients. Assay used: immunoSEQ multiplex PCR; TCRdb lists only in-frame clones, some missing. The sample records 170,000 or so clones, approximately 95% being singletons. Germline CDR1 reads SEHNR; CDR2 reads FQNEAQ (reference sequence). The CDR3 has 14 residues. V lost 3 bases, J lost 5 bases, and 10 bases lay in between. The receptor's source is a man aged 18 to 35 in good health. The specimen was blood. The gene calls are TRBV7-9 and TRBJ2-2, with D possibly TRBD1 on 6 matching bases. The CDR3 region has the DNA TGTGCCAGCAGCTTGCGGACAGCAACCGGGGAGCTGTTTTTT. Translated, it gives CASSLRTATGELFF.